This TCR beta chain emerged from a study of T cell repertoires in cytomegalovirus infection. Study details: Public TCR beta signatures marked donors with CMV infection and the matching HLA. Study findings and constraints: Clonotypes of TCR beta that were HLA-C-restricted and CMV-specific dominated the ex vivo response.

TCRdb re-called the reads with MiXCR, one entry per CDR3 protein. The sample holds 700,000 to 900,000 distinct CDR3 sequences, 29% seen once. This CDR3 is built from 15 residues. With 5 bases clipped from V and 1 base from J, the junction kept 4 bases outside the gene matches. This clonotype was observed many times. Antigen: not known. The TCR originated in a human donor in good health (CMV status not recorded). Some clones in this sample may be carry-over from other donors' samples. Material: cultured CD8+ T cells from PBMCs, obtained from culture after CMV antigen stimulation. V and J are TRBV12-3 or TRBV12-4 and TRBJ2-7, with TRBD1 identical over 11 bases. The chain's CDR3 is CASSPGTGGSYEQYV. For the CDR3, the DNA is TGTGCCAGCAGTCCCGGGACAGGGGGATCCTACGAGCAGTACGTC.